Each of the 23 T cell receptor beta chains below was sequenced from the same sample in a study of CD8+ T cells in alopecia areata. cDNA prepared by RNA extraction and subsequent reverse transcription served as the template for sequencing. The data were produced by immunoSEQ multiplex PCR, yet TCRdb's version contains in-frame clones alone and is incomplete. The sample lists about 98,000 clones; 35% to 45% were seen once. The sample was CD4+ T cells sorted from blood. The receptors were gathered from a human donor with alopecia areata.

In DNA form, the CDR3 reads TGTGCCAGCAGTTACTCCTTGGGGCACAATCAGCCCCAGCATTTT. This sequence encodes CASSYSLGHNQPQHF. This chain links TRBV6-5 with TRBJ1-5; tentative D call: TRBD1 (5 bases). V dropped 0 bases and J dropped 3 bases, with 9 bases sitting between them. CDR3 length: 15 residues. Germline V gene sequence: CDR1 MNHEY, CDR2 SVGAGI.

The rearrangement links TRBV5-6 to TRBJ1-6; 7 nucleotides line up with TRBD1. The CDR3 has 16 residues. The junction had 12 bases not matched to a gene; V was cut back by 4 bases and J by 8 bases. CDR1 is SGHDT and CDR2 is YYEEEE in the germline V gene. The CDR3: CASSLYRDRLDSPLHF. CDR3 coding DNA: TGTGCCAGCAGCCTTTACCGGGACAGACTTGATTCACCCCTCCACTTT.

The chain is built from TRBV4-2 and TRBJ1-2; D is uncertain. The CDR3 contains 15 residues. The germline gives CDR1 LGHNA, CDR2 YNFKEQ. V lost 1 base to trimming and J lost 7 bases, with 16 bases between them. The CDR3 here is CASSQGARDIGGYTF. In nucleotides, the CDR3 is TGTGCCAGCAGCCAAGGAGCCCGCGACATCGGTGGCTACACCTTC.

The chain recombines TRBV9 with TRBJ1-3; TRBD1 might be the D (5 bases). Germline V gene sequence: CDR1 SGDLS, CDR2 YYNGEE. CDR3 size: 14 residues. The V end was cut by 0 bases, the J end by 2 bases, with 6 bases between. The CDR3: CASSVEGTGNTIYF. The CDR3 nucleotides are TGTGCCAGCAGCGTAGAGGGGACTGGAAACACCATATATTTT.

V gene TRBV30 combines with J gene TRBJ2-4; D is unclear. The V end was cut by 0 bases, the J end by 4 bases, with 1 base between. CDR1 is GTSNPN and CDR2 is SVGIG in the germline V gene (reference sequence). This CDR3 has 11 amino acids. CDR3 amino acids: CAWSVKNIQYF. The CDR3 DNA sequence: TGTGCCTGGAGTGTAAAAAACATTCAGTACTTC.

The chain is built from TRBV6-5 and TRBJ2-7, with 7 bases lining up with TRBD2. The germline V gene has CDR1 MNHEY and CDR2 SVGAGI. This CDR3 comprises 13 residues. V lost 4 bases to trimming and J lost 7 bases; unmatched junction nucleotides: 7. The DNA of the CDR3 is TGTGCCAGCAGTTTACCAACCGGGAGGGAGCAGTACTTC. This sequence encodes CASSLPTGREQYF.

The genes are TRBV30 and TRBJ2-7; 8 bases agree with TRBD1. Germline CDR1 and CDR2: GTSNPN and SVGIG (reference sequence). The CDR3 sequence is 12 residues long. Losses at the gene ends were 1 base for V and 5 bases for J; bases not matched to a gene: 1. DNA for the CDR3: TGTGCCTGGAGTGGCAGGGGGCACGAGCAGTACTTC. Translation: CAWSGRGHEQYF.

V and J are TRBV6-1 and TRBJ2-3; 7 bases fit TRBD1. Germline values: CDR1 MNHNS, CDR2 SASEGT. The CDR3 is 15 amino acids. V lost 6 bases to trimming and J lost 0 bases; unmatched junction nucleotides: 6. The CDR3 sequence is CASSGGTDSTDTQYF. DNA for the CDR3: TGTGCCAGCAGCGGTGGGACAGATAGCACAGATACGCAGTATTTT.

This clone showed up just a few times. This chain links TRBV29-1 with TRBJ1-1; D is uncertain. The V end lost 5 bases, the J end lost 0 bases, and 7 bases lay between the germline ends. The length of the CDR3 is 12 residues. From germline, CDR1 is SQVTM and CDR2 ANQGSEA. The CDR3 DNA reads TGCAGCGTTCTGGGTATGAACACTGAAGCTTTCTTT. It specifies CSVLGMNTEAFF.

This clone has just a few counts. This sequence joins TRBV29-1 and TRBJ2-5; 9 bases are a match to TRBD1. The DNA matches TRBJ2-7 better at its end, which makes the J call doubtful. Germline lookup yields CDR1 SQVTM and CDR2 ANQGSEA. The CDR3 sequence is 13 residues long. This chain's CDR3 is CSVKGQGGHEQYF. The CDR3 DNA is TGCAGCGTCAAGGGACAGGGTGGCCACGAGCAGTACTTC.

The CDR3 DNA reads TGTGCCAGCAGGCCGACAGGGGGTAGGGACTACACCTTC. Translating gives CASRPTGGRDYTF. The chain joins TRBV28 to TRBJ1-2, with 9 positions matching TRBD1. Trimming removed 6 bases from V and 10 bases from J; junction bases left unmatched: 9. This CDR3 is built from 13 residues. Germline values: CDR1 MDHEN, CDR2 SYDVKM.

With regard to this clone: Other nucleotide sequences from this sample produce the same CDR3. The chain carries TRBV29-1 and TRBJ2-1; D gene ambiguous. V was pared by 6 bases and J by 5 bases, with 8 bases between. The CDR3 length is 11 residues. Germline CDR1 is SQVTM and CDR2 is ANQGSEA. The CDR3 DNA reads as TGCAGCGTGGGAAGGGACAATGAGCAGTTCTTC. Amino acids: CSVGRDNEQFF.

The rearrangement links TRBV29-1 to TRBJ2-1; TRBD1 matches at 9 bases. This CDR3 has 13 residues. Unmatched junction bases numbered 8, after V lost 7 bases and J lost 7 bases. Germline CDR1 SQVTM, CDR2 ANQGSEA. CDR3 in DNA: TGCAGCGCGGCGGGACAGGGAGGGAATGAGCAGTTCTTC. Translating gives CSAAGQGGNEQFF.

This clone was picked up one time. The rearrangement joins TRBV29-1 to TRBJ1-1; TRBD1 matches 9 bases. Trimming removed 7 bases from V and 1 base from J; junction bases left unmatched: 1. The germline V gene encodes CDR1 SQVTM and CDR2 ANQGSEA. The CDR3 loop spans 12 amino acids. Written as DNA, the CDR3 is TGCAGCGCGGGACAGGGGAACACTGAAGCTTTCTTT. This codes for CSAGQGNTEAFF. The variable domain in full, completed from reference TRBV29-1 and TRBJ1-1, reads SAVISQKPSRDICQRGTSLTIQCQVDSQVTMMFWYRQQPGQSLTLIATANQGSEATYESGFVIDKFPISRPNLTFSTLTVSNMSPEDSSIYLCSAGQGNTEAFFGQGTRLTVV.

The chain has TRBV29-1 and TRBJ1-2, with D perhaps TRBD1 (5 bases). Trimming left V 5 bases short and J 8 bases short, with 15 bases between. Germline V gives CDR1 SQVTM, CDR2 ANQGSEA. The CDR3 spans 12 residues. The CDR3 sequence is CSVSRDLFGYTF. The CDR3 nucleotides read TGCAGCGTTTCCAGGGACCTCTTCGGCTACACCTTC.

CDR3 amino acids: CASSFRDTQYF. CDR3 bases: TGCGCCAGCAGCTTTCGGGATACGCAGTATTTT. The chain uses TRBV5-1 and TRBJ2-3; D gene ambiguous. The V gene's germline CDR1 is SGHRS and CDR2 YFSETQ. The V end was cut by 2 bases, the J end by 6 bases, with 4 bases between. This CDR3 comprises 11 residues. The whole variable domain, filled in from reference TRBV5-1 and TRBJ2-3, reads KAGVTQTPRYLIKTRGQQVTLSCSPISGHRSVSWYQQTPGQGLQFLFEYFSETQRNKGNFPGRFSGRQFSNSRSEMNVSTLELGDSALYLCASSFRDTQYFGPGTRLTVL.

This clone has just a few counts. The gene calls are TRBV5-6 and TRBJ1-6; D is perhaps TRBD1 (5 bases). Germline V CDR1 and CDR2: SGHDT, YYEEEE. V lost 6 bases and J lost 13, with 14 bases in between. The CDR3 consists of 12 residues. The CDR3 loop is CASTTMGVPLHF. The CDR3 nucleotides are TGTGCCAGCACCACGATGGGGGTGCCCCTCCACTTT.

The V and J genes are TRBV29-1 and TRBJ2-1; D may correspond to TRBD1 or TRBD2 (5 bases each). The CDR3 is made up of 14 amino acids. Per germline, CDR1 SQVTM and CDR2 ANQGSEA. V was cut by 7 bases and J by 2 bases, with 15 bases left in between. Here the CDR3 DNA reads TGCAGCGCGGCGAGGGGTGTCACCTACAATGAGCAGTTCTTC. Amino acid sequence: CSAARGVTYNEQFF.

The CDR3 loop is CAWSVDGYGYTF. In DNA, the CDR3 is TGTGCCTGGAGTGTCGATGGATATGGCTACACCTTC. The chain couples TRBV30 to TRBJ1-2, with D unclear. With 0 bases removed from V and 5 bases from J, the gap between germline ends came to 7 bases. This CDR3 is 12 amino acids long. Germline CDR1 GTSNPN, CDR2 SVGIG (reference sequence).

This clone has a handful of counts. This chain connects TRBV5-1 to TRBJ2-5; 10 bases agree with TRBD2. In germline, CDR1 is SGHRS, CDR2 YFSETQ. The CDR3 totals 15 residues. V was pared by 1 base and J by 3 bases, with 3 bases of the junction left unmatched. The CDR3 region is CASSLQLAGEETQYF. DNA of the CDR3: TGCGCCAGCAGCTTGCAGCTAGCGGGGGAAGAGACCCAGTACTTC.

Only a few counts were recorded for this clone. The V call is TRBV29-1, the J call TRBJ2-1; D gene ambiguous. Trimming took 4 bases from V and 4 from J, leaving 2 bases between them. Germline V lookup: CDR1 SQVTM, CDR2 ANQGSEA. This CDR3 spans 10 amino acids. CDR3 loop: CSVVYNEQFF. CDR3 sequence (DNA): TGCAGCGTTGTTTACAATGAGCAGTTCTTC.

The J gene is TRBJ2-5, the V gene TRBV28; D might be TRBD1 or TRBD2, each matching 5 bases. Between the trimmed V and J ends, which lost 6 bases and 9 bases, there was a span of 20 bases. The CDR3 loop spans 14 amino acids. The germline V gene encodes CDR1 MDHEN and CDR2 SYDVKM. CDR3: CASSLPRQRQAQYF. The CDR3 DNA follows: TGTGCCAGCAGCCTACCCAGACAGCGGCAGGCCCAGTACTTC.

The rearrangement joins TRBV2 to TRBJ2-3; a weak D match, TRBD1 (5 bases). Trimming cost V 3 bases and J 5 bases, with 15 bases left between them. The CDR3 loop spans 15 amino acids. Germline lookup yields CDR1 SNHLY and CDR2 FYNNEI. CDR3 coding DNA: TGTGCCAGCAGTGATCCGGCCAGGGCGAGAGATACGCAGTATTTT. Protein product: CASSDPARARDTQYF.